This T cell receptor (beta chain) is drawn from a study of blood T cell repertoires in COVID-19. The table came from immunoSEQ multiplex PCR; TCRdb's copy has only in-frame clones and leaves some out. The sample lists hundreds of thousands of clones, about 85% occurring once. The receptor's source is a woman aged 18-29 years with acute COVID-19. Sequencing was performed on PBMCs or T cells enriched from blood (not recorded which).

The CDR3 loop reads CASSRRGGLEQYF. The CDR3 DNA reads as TGTGCCAGCAGCAGACGGGGGGGACTCGAGCAGTACTTC. The chain joins TRBV21-1 to TRBJ2-7; TRBD2, as called in the table, went unchecked against the DNA. TRBV21-1 is a listed pseudogene. This CDR3 has 13 amino acids.